A selection of T cell receptor beta chains follows, all from one sample in a study of glioma-infiltrating T cells after dendritic cell vaccination. TCRdb's table, derived via immunoSEQ multiplex PCR, lists solely in-frame clones and lacks some. The sample yields tens of thousands of clones, over 75% seen once. The sequenced sample was blood, obtained before dendritic cell vaccination. These TCRs come from a human donor with glioblastoma. The CDR3 runs from the conserved cysteine through the conserved F or W. Clone size is given for some rows only: seen once, a few or many times, or a class if the clone is expanded.

>-|15|TRBV28|TRBJ1-3
CASTTSGGSGNTIYF
>-|15|TRBV27|TRBJ2-1
CASSFLAGSYNEQFF
>once|17|TRBV29-1|TRBJ2-6
CSVENRVRASGANVLTF
>-|12|TRBV11-2|TRBJ1-2
CASRGEGSGYTF
>-|13|TRBV7-8|TRBJ1-1
CASSLAKTVEAFF
>-|15|TRBV7-2|TRBJ2-5
CASSLGVRGVETQYF
>-|15|TRBV5-8|TRBJ1-5
CASSTPDRANQPQHF
>-|16|TRBV28|TRBJ2-7
CASSLGVAAFSYEQYF
>-|14|TRBV7-9|TRBJ1-6
CASSLEAPHSPLHF
>-|14|TRBV9|TRBJ2-7
CASSTHNTGDEQYF
>-|16|TRBV5-6|TRBJ1-5
CASSLDGGISNQPQHF
>-|11|TRBV14|TRBJ2-7
CASSENYEQYF
>few|15|TRBV7-9|TRBJ2-1
CASSLSGGGYNEQFF
>-|17|TRBV4-2|TRBJ2-5
CASSQDGRLAGGETQYF
>-|16|TRBV6-5|TRBJ1-3
CASSYTQAKGGNTIYF
>-|12|TRBV29-1|TRBJ2-3
CSARGDLDTQYF
>-|14|TRBV27|TRBJ1-5
CASSHRVMKQPQHF
>-|16|TRBV13|TRBJ1-2
CASSFRGGAANYGYTF
>-|16|TRBV4-2|TRBJ1-2
CASSQEGSGQVYGYTF
>-|15|TRBV4-1|TRBJ1-5
CASSPEGSGNQPQHF
>-|19|TRBV7-9|TRBJ1-5
CASSKNPGQDFPSNQPQHF
>once|16|TRBV28|TRBJ2-3
CASSESGRAKGDTQYF
>-|14|TRBV5-6|TRBJ2-7
CASSLGDSNYEQYF
>-|14|TRBV7-2|TRBJ1-2
CASSLLLTGRGYTF
>-|13|TRBV19|TRBJ1-5
CASSAGTPQPQHF
>-|16|TRBV4-1|TRBJ2-5
CASSQEGRGRGETQYF
>-|13|TRBV7-9|TRBJ1-1
CASSENTGTEAFF
>-|13|TRBV6-1|TRBJ1-5
CASSEVGSQPQHF
>few|13|TRBV7-2|TRBJ1-1
CASSLDRYTEAFF
>-|15|TRBV5-1|TRBJ2-1
CASSPGQGTYNEQFF
>-|15|TRBV27|TRBJ2-1
CASSLTGGAYNEQFF
>-|16|TRBV19|TRBJ2-3
CASNTIAGRRTDTQYF
>-|13|TRBV9|TRBJ2-3
CASSVQNTDTQYF
>-|15|TRBV7-2|TRBJ1-2
CASSSGQARGYGYTF
>-|15|TRBV6-5|TRBJ1-1
CASSYGTGMNTEAFF
>-|15|TRBV5-1|TRBJ1-5
CASSLDGAGNQPQHF
>-|12|TRBV30|TRBJ1-5
CAWSVTSGPQHF
>few|14|TRBV7-9|TRBJ1-5
CAVGVDSQNQPQHF